This TCR beta chain was identified during a study of long-term antiretroviral therapy in people with HIV. V lost 6 bases, J lost 7 bases, and 4 bases stayed unmatched. The CDR3 has 14 residues. Germline V lookup: CDR1 MDHEN, CDR2 SYDVKM. A v3.0 immunoSEQ assay was performed at survey level. The table came from immunoSEQ multiplex PCR; TCRdb's copy has only in-frame clones and leaves some out. The sample consists of under 50,000 clones, approximately 86% of them appearing once. The chain joins TRBV28 to TRBJ2-1, with TRBD1 matching over 12 bases. The sample was unsorted PBMCs, taken just before starting antiretroviral therapy. This clonotype was obtained from a young woman with HIV. The CDR3 spells CASRGQGAGNEQFF. For the CDR3, the DNA is TGTGCCAGCAGGGGACAGGGGGCGGGAAATGAGCAGTTCTTC.